This TCR beta chain appears in the sequencing data of a study of blood T cell repertoires in COVID-19. The wider study: The samples span acute and convalescent COVID-19 from the United States, Italy and Spain.

Germline V gives CDR1 LGHNA, CDR2 YNFKEQ. CDR3 length equals 15 residues. V was clipped by 4 bases and J by 0 bases, with 9 bases between them. TCRdb keeps only in-frame clones here, not all; method: immunoSEQ multiplex PCR. The sample holds some 330,000 clones; 65% to 90% are singletons and the top ten take about 4.2%. Participants spanned ages about 18 to 90 years and resided in roughly 22 US areas. J is TRBJ1-4 and V is TRBV4-2; D remains unclear. The specimen sequenced was PBMCs or T cells enriched from blood (not recorded which). The origin of this receptor is a man aged 25-40 years who had recovered from COVID-19. CDR3 nucleotide sequence: TGTGCCAGCAGCCGGTTAGACTCAACTAATGAAAAACTGTTTTTT. Its protein is CASSRLDSTNEKLFF.